The rows below give T cell receptor beta chains drawn from one sample of a study of shared clonotypes between healthy human individuals. The repertoire was sequenced with immunoSEQ multiplex PCR; TCRdb's copy has only in-frame clones and lacks some. The table has about 1.1 million clones, about 84% seen once. The sample was memory CD4+ T cells from PBMCs. The receptors originated from a man between 18 and 29 years old in good health. Some clones in this sample may be carry-over from other donors' samples. The CDR3 runs from the conserved cysteine through the conserved F or W. D genes are given only for firm matches. Some rows have no size entry. The others give once, few or many, or a class for an expanded clone.

CDR3,DNA,D,V,J,size
CASSFEGYEQYF,TGTGCCAGCAGTTTTGAGGGGTACGAGCAGTACTTC,-,TRBV28,TRBJ2-7,few
CASSLDFIISYEQYF,TGTGCCAGCAGCTTAGACTTCATCATCTCCTACGAGCAGTACTTC,-,TRBV11-2,TRBJ2-7,-
CASSSSGIRQYF,TGTGCCAGCAGCTCCTCAGGGATCCGGCAGTATTTT,-,TRBV9,TRBJ2-3,-
CSVDPWGQGYEQYF,TGCAGCGTTGATCCCTGGGGACAGGGCTACGAGCAGTACTTC,TRBD1,TRBV29-1,TRBJ2-7,-
CSVDSGTDTQYF,TGCAGCGTCGACAGCGGCACAGATACGCAGTATTTT,-,TRBV29-1,TRBJ2-3,-
CASSAPGTQGGETQYF,TGTGCCAGCAGTGCTCCCGGGACTCAAGGGGGGGAGACCCAGTACTTC,-,TRBV25-1,TRBJ2-5,-
CASSLNRANEKLFF,TGTGCCAGCAGTTTGAACCGAGCGAATGAAAAACTGTTTTTT,-,TRBV6-6,TRBJ1-4,-
CSAGTSGTSTDTQYF,TGCAGCGCCGGGACTAGCGGGACCAGCACAGATACGCAGTATTTT,TRBD2,TRBV29-1,TRBJ2-3,many
CASSVEQGARYGYTF,TGTGCCAGCAGTGTCGAACAGGGGGCACGCTATGGCTACACCTTC,TRBD1,TRBV2,TRBJ1-2,-
CASSFLQGYSNQPQHF,TGTGCCAGCAGTTTTCTCCAGGGGTATAGCAATCAGCCCCAGCATTTT,-,TRBV28,TRBJ1-5,-
CASSQAGETYNEQFF,TGTGCCAGCAGCCAAGCGGGGGAAACCTACAATGAGCAGTTCTTC,TRBD2,TRBV11-2,TRBJ2-1,-
CASSLEGRNYQETQYF,TGCGCCAGCAGCTTGGAGGGCAGAAACTACCAAGAGACCCAGTACTTC,-,TRBV5-1,TRBJ2-5,-
CASSFIASYEQYF,TGTGCCAGCAGTTTTATAGCATCATACGAGCAGTACTTC,-,TRBV27,TRBJ2-7,-
CASSLLGAASYEQYF,TGTGCCAGCAGCTTACTAGGGGCAGCTTCCTACGAGCAGTACTTC,-,TRBV7-2,TRBJ2-7,-
CASSLYTGVAGGNYEQYF,TGTGCCAGCAGTTTATACACGGGGGTAGCGGGAGGGAACTACGAGCAGTACTTC,TRBD2,TRBV28,TRBJ2-7,-
CASSLRDWLGYEQYF,TGTGCCAGCAGTTTAAGGGACTGGTTGGGTTACGAGCAGTACTTC,-,TRBV28,TRBJ2-7,-
CATGQGLTDTQYF,TGTGCCACCGGACAGGGTCTAACAGATACGCAGTATTTT,TRBD1,TRBV19,TRBJ2-3,-
CASRPGGTDTQYF,TGTGCCAGCAGGCCTGGGGGGACAGATACGCAGTATTTT,-,TRBV11-1,TRBJ2-3,-
CASSLPGSSAKNIQYF,TGCGCCAGCAGCTTGCCTGGGAGTTCGGCCAAAAACATTCAGTACTTC,-,TRBV5-1,TRBJ2-4,-
CASTPEAHAYEQYF,TGCGCCAGCACCCCGGAGGCCCACGCCTACGAGCAGTACTTC,-,TRBV5-1,TRBJ2-7,-
CASSPGLAGQETQYF,TGTGCCAGCAGCCCGGGACTAGCGGGGCAAGAGACCCAGTACTTC,TRBD2,TRBV7-9,TRBJ2-5,-
CASSYGGAAYYEQYF,TGTGCCAGCAGTTACGGAGGGGCCGCCTACTACGAGCAGTACTTC,-,TRBV6-6,TRBJ2-7,once
CAISESGQRAETQYF,TGTGCCATCAGTGAGTCGGGACAGAGGGCAGAGACCCAGTACTTC,TRBD1,TRBV10-3,TRBJ2-5,-
CASSSILAGTDTQYF,TGTGCCAGCAGTTCGATACTAGCGGGGACAGATACGCAGTATTTT,TRBD2,TRBV5-5,TRBJ2-3,-
CASSYSTPQGNYGYTF,TGTGCCAGCAGTTACTCGACGCCGCAGGGCAACTATGGCTACACCTTC,-,TRBV6-5,TRBJ1-2,-
CAWGRVGGDEQYF,TGTGCCTGGGGGAGGGTCGGCGGGGACGAGCAGTACTTC,TRBD2,TRBV30,TRBJ2-7,few
CASSSEPSANEQFF,TGCGCCAGCAGCTCCGAACCTAGCGCCAATGAGCAGTTCTTC,-,TRBV5-1,TRBJ2-1,-
CASSSSGGGLGYTF,TGTGCCAGCAGCTCCTCTGGAGGGGGATTAGGCTACACCTTC,-,TRBV7-9,TRBJ1-2,-
CAWSVGTGHYEQYF,TGTGCCTGGAGTGTAGGGACAGGTCACTACGAGCAGTACTTC,TRBD1,TRBV30,TRBJ2-7,-
CASSFSRPSYEQYF,TGTGCCAGCAGCTTCTCCCGGCCGTCCTACGAGCAGTACTTC,-,TRBV11-2,TRBJ2-7,-
CAWSVGTSGNNEQFF,TGTGCCTGGAGTGTCGGGACTAGCGGGAACAATGAGCAGTTCTTC,TRBD2,TRBV30,TRBJ2-1,-
CAISQLYGYTF,TGTGCCATCTCACAGCTATATGGCTACACCTTC,-,TRBV10-3,TRBJ1-2,-
CASTSDRMDEAFF,TGTGCCAGTACAAGCGACAGAATGGATGAAGCTTTCTTT,-,TRBV19,TRBJ1-1,-
CASSQDPSQGGYGYTF,TGTGCCAGCAGCCAAGACCCCAGCCAGGGGGGCTATGGCTACACCTTC,TRBD1,TRBV4-2,TRBJ1-2,-
CASSYGALHNEQFF,TGTGCCAGCAGTTATGGGGCCCTACACAATGAGCAGTTCTTC,-,TRBV6-6,TRBJ2-1,-
CASSLGRTYEQYF,TGTGCCAGCAGTTTAGGACGGACCTACGAGCAGTACTTC,-,TRBV27,TRBJ2-7,-
CASSPLGSYEQYF,TGTGCCAGCTCACCTCTCGGCTCCTACGAGCAGTACTTC,-,TRBV18,TRBJ2-7,-
CASSTAGTFNSPLHF,TGCGCCAGCAGCACGGCTGGGACTTTTAATTCACCCCTCCACTTT,-,TRBV5-1,TRBJ1-6,-
CASSSGTAITTGELFF,TGTGCCAGCAGTTCCGGGACAGCAATAACCACCGGGGAGCTGTTTTTT,TRBD1,TRBV6-5,TRBJ2-2,-
CASSFDRGTDTQYF,TGTGCCAGCAGCTTCGACAGGGGAACAGATACGCAGTATTTT,TRBD1,TRBV7-9,TRBJ2-3,once
CASSPGLSSSGANVLTF,TGCGCCAGCAGCCCGGGACTGTCGAGCTCTGGGGCCAACGTCCTGACTTTC,-,TRBV5-1,TRBJ2-6,-
CASSPSLNPYEQYF,TGTGCCAGCAGCCCGAGCTTGAACCCCTACGAGCAGTACTTC,-,TRBV9,TRBJ2-7,-
CASSRQDRATGELFF,TGTGCCAGCAGCCGCCAGGACAGGGCAACCGGGGAGCTGTTTTTT,TRBD1,TRBV5-4,TRBJ2-2,-
CASSVRDNSYEQYF,TGTGCCAGCAGTGTCCGGGACAACTCCTACGAGCAGTACTTC,-,TRBV6-6,TRBJ2-7,-
CASSTLAGRPNTGELFF,TGTGCCAGTAGTACCTTGGCCGGCCGGCCGAACACCGGGGAGCTGTTTTTT,-,TRBV19,TRBJ2-2,-
CASSPLRSTDTQYF,TGTGCCAGCAGCCCGTTGCGGAGCACAGATACGCAGTATTTT,-,TRBV11-2,TRBJ2-3,-
CASSVEASIMNTEAFF,TGTGCCAGCAGCGTAGAGGCCAGCATCATGAACACTGAAGCTTTCTTT,-,TRBV9,TRBJ1-1,-
CASSAGLVNEQFF,TGTGCCAGCAGCGCTGGACTAGTCAATGAGCAGTTCTTC,TRBD2,TRBV7-2,TRBJ2-1,-
CASRGDYRNTGELFF,TGTGCCAGCAGAGGGGACTACCGGAACACCGGGGAGCTGTTTTTT,TRBD2,TRBV5-4,TRBJ2-2,-
CASQRLAGNYEQYF,TGTGCCAGCCAGCGGCTAGCGGGAAACTACGAGCAGTACTTC,TRBD2,TRBV6-1,TRBJ2-7,-
CASRPGDRDAGELFF,TGTGCCAGCAGACCAGGGGACAGGGACGCTGGGGAGCTGTTTTTT,TRBD1,TRBV28,TRBJ2-2,many
CASSYSGQGETQYF,TGTGCCAGCAGTTACTCGGGACAGGGGGAGACCCAGTACTTC,TRBD1,TRBV6-5,TRBJ2-5,-
CASSRLGTGAGEQFF,TGTGCCAGCAGTCGCCTGGGGACAGGGGCGGGTGAGCAGTTCTTC,TRBD1,TRBV6-5,TRBJ2-1,-